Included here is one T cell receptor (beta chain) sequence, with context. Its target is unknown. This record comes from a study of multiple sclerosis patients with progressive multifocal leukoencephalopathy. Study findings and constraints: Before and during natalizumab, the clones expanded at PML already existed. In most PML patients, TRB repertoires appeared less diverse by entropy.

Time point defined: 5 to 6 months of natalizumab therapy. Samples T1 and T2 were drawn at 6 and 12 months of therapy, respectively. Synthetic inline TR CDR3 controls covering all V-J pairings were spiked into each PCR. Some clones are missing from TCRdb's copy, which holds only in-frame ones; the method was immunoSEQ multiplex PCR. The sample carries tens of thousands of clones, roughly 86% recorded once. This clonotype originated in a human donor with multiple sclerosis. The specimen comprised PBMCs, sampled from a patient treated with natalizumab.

CDR3 coding DNA: TGTGCCAGCTCACCGGGTCCAGGGGGCTTTCTCCGTCTCCTGAACACTGAAGCTTTCTTT. Its translation is CASSPGPGGFLRLLNTEAFF. V and J are TRBV18 and TRBJ1-1; TRBD1 agrees at 8 bases. V shed 3 bases, J shed 0 bases, and the junction held 18 bases outside the gene matches. CDR1 KGHSH and CDR2 LQKENI come from the germline V gene. The CDR3 is 20 amino acids.